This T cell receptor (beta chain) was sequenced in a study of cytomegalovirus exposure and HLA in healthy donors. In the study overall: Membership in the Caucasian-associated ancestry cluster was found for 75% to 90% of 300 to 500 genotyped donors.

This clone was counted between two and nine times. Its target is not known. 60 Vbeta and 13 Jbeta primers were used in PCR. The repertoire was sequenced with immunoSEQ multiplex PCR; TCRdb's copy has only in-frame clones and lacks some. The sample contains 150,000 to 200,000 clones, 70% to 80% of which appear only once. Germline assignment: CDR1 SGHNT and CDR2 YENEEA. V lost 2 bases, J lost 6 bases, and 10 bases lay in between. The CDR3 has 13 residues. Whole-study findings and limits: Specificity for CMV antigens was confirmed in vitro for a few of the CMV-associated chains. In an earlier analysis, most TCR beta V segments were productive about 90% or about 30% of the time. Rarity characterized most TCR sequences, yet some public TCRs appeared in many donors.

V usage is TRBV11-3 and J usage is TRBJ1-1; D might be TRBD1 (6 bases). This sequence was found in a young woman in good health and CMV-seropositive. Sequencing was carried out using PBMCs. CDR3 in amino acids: CASSLHRQAEAFF. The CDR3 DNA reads TGTGCCAGCAGCTTACATAGACAGGCTGAAGCTTTCTTT.